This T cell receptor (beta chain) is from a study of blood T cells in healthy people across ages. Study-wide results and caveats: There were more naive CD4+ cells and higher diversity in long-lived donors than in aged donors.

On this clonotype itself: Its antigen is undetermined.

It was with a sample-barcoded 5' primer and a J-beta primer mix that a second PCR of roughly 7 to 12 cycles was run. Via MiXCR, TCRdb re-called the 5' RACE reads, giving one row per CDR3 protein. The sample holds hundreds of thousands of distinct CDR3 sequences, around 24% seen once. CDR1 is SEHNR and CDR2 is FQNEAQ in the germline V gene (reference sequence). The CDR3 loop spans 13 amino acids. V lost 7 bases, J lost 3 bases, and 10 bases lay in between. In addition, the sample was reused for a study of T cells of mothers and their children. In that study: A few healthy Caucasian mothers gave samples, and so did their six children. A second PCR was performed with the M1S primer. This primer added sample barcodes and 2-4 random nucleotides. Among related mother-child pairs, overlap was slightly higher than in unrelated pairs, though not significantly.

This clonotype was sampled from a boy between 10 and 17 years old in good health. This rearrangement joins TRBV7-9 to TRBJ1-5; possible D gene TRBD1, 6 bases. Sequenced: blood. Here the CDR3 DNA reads TGTGCCAGCACCCGGACAGACAATCAGCCCCAGCATTTT. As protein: CASTRTDNQPQHF.